Included here is one T cell receptor (beta chain) sequence, with context. Antigen specificity is unknown. The record originates from a study of shared clonotypes between healthy human individuals. Study-level background: The composition of the donors was a couple of women and a few men aged 18 to 49. Three plates each covered CD4 naive and memory; CD8 naive two, CD8 memory one. Regarding the study as a whole: Sharing of clonotypes among donors was expected to vary with sequencing depth.

Produced via immunoSEQ multiplex PCR; TCRdb's table is partial and in-frame only. Altogether a few million clones are present, 85% to 95% being singletons, with the ten largest covering approximately 0.4%. Naive CD45RA+ and memory CD45RA-negative subsets were split from CD4+ cells. The CDR3 is made up of 13 amino acids. Germline V gene lookup returns CDR1 SQVTM and CDR2 ANQGSEA. V was trimmed by 4 bases and J by 5 bases, leaving 12 bases between them. Sequenced sample: naive CD4+ T cells from PBMCs. Subset here: CD45RA+ positively selected. The rearrangement joins TRBV29-1 to TRBJ1-5; a possible D gene is TRBD1 (5 bases). This clonotype originated in a man between 18 and 35 years old in good health. Some clones in this sample may be carry-over from other donors' samples. The CDR3 nucleotides read TGCAGCGTTGCAGACAGAGCGGATCAGCCCCAGCATTTT. Translated: CSVADRADQPQHF.